Detailed here is one TCR beta chain. No antigen is known for it. This sample was taken from a study of T cells expressing NK-cell markers. Study as a whole: HCMV seropositivity marked most of the eight sequenced donors; one was seronegative. General observations from the study: NKG2C+ dominant clonotypes from about 6 donors made up about 1.0-7.0% of CD8+ T cells.

TCR beta libraries carry UMIs added by 5'RACE template switching. TCRdb reworked the 5' RACE reads into one entry per CDR3 protein, no DNA. This sample carries hundreds of thousands of distinct CDR3 sequences, with approximately 7% going to the ten biggest clones. This clonotype was obtained from a woman aged 18-70 years in good health. The sequencing input was blood T cells: a sorted CD56 or NKG2C T cell subset, CD4+ or CD8+ T cells, or bulk PBMC T cells (not recorded which).

The CDR3 sequence is CASTPRANPNYGYTF. V is TRBV7-2 and J is TRBJ1-2; checking the TCRdb D call of TRBD1 is not possible without DNA. The CDR3 extends over 15 amino acids. Per the germline V gene, CDR1 is SGHTA and CDR2 is FQGNSA.